The present T cell receptor (beta chain) was sequenced within a study of cytomegalovirus exposure and HLA in healthy donors. This CDR3 is 17 amino acids long. The germline CDR1 and CDR2 sequences are GTSNPN and SVGIG (reference sequence). V was clipped by 3 bases and J by 8 bases, with 23 bases between them. Libraries were prepared by immunoSEQ multiplex PCR; TCRdb keeps only in-frame clonotypes and omits some of them. The data contain 300,000 to 400,000 clones, 86% of them singletons. The rearrangement joins TRBV30 to TRBJ1-6; D is perhaps TRBD1 (6 bases). The sample comprised PBMCs. The origin of this receptor is a woman aged 18-29 years in good health and CMV-seronegative. CDR3 nucleotide sequence: TGTGCCTGGAGACCAACTCGAAACAGGGCGGCCTATTCACCCCTCCACTTT. It codes for CAWRPTRNRAAYSPLHF.